The sequence of this T cell receptor (beta chain) was determined in a study of T cells after yellow fever vaccination. Germline V gene sequence: CDR1 SGHTA, CDR2 FQGNSA. The CDR3 contains 14 residues. The trim removed 6 bases at V and 1 base at J, leaving 4 bases unmatched. The table lists this clonotype with many counts. MiXCR was run by TCRdb on the 5' RACE reads, yielding one entry per CDR3 protein. This sample has under 15,000 distinct CDR3 sequences, with about 7.3% found just once. The genes are TRBV7-2 and TRBJ1-1, with TRBD1 matching 8 bases. This receptor was obtained from a man aged 18-30 years who received the YFV17D yellow fever vaccine. The source was PBMCs, either bulk or a sorted T-cell subset (CD4+, CD8+, memory, or dextramer-sorted; not recorded which), collected on the day of the yellow fever booster vaccination. The CDR3 sequence: CASRDRVANTEAFF. The DNA of the CDR3 is TGTGCCAGCAGGGACAGGGTAGCGAACACTGAAGCTTTCTTT.